This T cell receptor (beta chain) came from a study of blood T cell repertoires in COVID-19. Study as a whole: Sample material is recorded as cDNA or gDNA derived from T cells, B-cell-depleted T cells, or PBMCs.

The method was immunoSEQ multiplex PCR; TCRdb's version includes in-frame clones alone and lacks a portion of them. The data contain 200,000 to 300,000 clones, around 89% of them singletons. The CDR3 runs to 15 residues. Per germline, CDR1 SGHNT and CDR2 YENEEA. V lost 5 bases and J lost 6; bases outside the gene matches: 6. The receptor comes from a man in his sixties who had recovered from COVID-19. The sequencing sample was made of peripheral blood. V gene TRBV11-3 combines with J gene TRBJ2-1; TRBD2 matches 11 bases. As DNA, the CDR3 is TGTGCCAGCAGCCCTAGGACTAGCGGGCTCAATGAGCAGTTCTTC. It codes for CASSPRTSGLNEQFF.